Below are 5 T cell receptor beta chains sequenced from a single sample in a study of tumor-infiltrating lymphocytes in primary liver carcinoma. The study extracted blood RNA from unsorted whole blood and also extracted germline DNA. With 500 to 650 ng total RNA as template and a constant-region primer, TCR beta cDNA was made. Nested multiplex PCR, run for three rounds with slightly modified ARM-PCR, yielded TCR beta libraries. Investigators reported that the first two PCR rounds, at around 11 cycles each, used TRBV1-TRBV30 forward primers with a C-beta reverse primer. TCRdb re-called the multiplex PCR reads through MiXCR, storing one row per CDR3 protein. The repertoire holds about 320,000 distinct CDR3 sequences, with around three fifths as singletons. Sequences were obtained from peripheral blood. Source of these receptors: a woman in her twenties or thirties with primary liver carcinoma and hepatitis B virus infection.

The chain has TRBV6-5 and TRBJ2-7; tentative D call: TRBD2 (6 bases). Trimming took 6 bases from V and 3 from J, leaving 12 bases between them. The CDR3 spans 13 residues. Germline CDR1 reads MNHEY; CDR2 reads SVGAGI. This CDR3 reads CASRATSVYEQYF. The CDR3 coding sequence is TGTGCCAGCAGAGCGACTAGTGTCTACGAGCAGTACTTC.

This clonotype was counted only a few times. The CDR3 is CASRPGRLFYEQYF. CDR3 sequence (DNA): TGTGCCAGCAGACCGGGACGGTTGTTCTACGAGCAGTACTTC. V usage is TRBV6-2 or TRBV6-3 and J usage is TRBJ2-7; tentatively, D is TRBD1 or TRBD2 (5 bases each). The CDR3 covers 14 residues. V was cut by 6 bases and J by 3 bases, with 15 bases left in between. CDR1 MNHEY and CDR2 SVGEGT come from the germline V gene.

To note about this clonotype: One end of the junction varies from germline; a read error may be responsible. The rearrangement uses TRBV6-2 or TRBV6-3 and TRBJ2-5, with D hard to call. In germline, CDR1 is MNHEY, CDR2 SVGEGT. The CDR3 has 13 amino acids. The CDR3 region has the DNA TGTGCCGGCAGATGCGACATTGGGGAGACCCAGTACTTC. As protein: CAGRCDIGETQYF.

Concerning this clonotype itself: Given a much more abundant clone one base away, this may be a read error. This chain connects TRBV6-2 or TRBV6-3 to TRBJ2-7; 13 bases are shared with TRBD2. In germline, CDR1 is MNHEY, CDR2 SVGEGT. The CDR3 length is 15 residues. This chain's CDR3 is CPSSSTTSGRREQYF. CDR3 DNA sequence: TGTCCCAGCAGTTCCACGACTAGCGGGAGGCGGGAGCAGTACTTC.

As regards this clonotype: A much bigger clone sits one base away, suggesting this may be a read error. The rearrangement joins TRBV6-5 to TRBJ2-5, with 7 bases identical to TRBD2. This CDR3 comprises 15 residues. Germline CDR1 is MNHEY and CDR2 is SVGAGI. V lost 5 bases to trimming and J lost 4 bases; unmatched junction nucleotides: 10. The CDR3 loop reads CASSRWGGPAETQYF. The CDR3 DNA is TGTGCCAGCAGTAGGTGGGGAGGGCCAGCAGAGACCCAGTACTTC.